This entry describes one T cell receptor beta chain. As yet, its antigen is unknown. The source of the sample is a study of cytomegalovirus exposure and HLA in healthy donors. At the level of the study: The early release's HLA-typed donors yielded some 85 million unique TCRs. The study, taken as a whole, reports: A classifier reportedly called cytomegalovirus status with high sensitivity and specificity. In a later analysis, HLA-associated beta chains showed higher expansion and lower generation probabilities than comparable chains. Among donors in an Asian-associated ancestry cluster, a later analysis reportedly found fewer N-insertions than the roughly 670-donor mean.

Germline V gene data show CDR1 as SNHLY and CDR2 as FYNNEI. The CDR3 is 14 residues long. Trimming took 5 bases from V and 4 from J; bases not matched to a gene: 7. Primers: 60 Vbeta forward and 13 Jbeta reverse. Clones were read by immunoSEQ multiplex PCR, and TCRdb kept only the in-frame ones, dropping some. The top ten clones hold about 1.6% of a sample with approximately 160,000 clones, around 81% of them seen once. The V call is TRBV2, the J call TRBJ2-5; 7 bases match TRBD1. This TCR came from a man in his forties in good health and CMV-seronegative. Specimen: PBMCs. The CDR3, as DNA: TGTGCCAGCAGTAGACAGGGCCTCGGAGAGACCCAGTACTTC. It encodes CASSRQGLGETQYF.